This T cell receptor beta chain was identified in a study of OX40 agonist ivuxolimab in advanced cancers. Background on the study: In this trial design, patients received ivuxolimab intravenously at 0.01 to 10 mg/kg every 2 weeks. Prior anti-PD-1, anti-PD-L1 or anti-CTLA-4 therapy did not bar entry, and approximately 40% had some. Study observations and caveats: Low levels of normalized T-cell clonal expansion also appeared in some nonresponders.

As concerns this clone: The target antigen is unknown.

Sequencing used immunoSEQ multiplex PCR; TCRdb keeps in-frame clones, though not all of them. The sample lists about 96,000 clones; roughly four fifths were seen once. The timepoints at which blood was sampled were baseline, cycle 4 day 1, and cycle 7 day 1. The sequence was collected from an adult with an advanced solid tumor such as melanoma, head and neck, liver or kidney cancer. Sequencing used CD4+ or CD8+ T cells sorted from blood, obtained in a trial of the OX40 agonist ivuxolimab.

The CDR3 DNA is TGTGCCAGCAGCTTGGGGGAGGTTCGGCGACAGAGGAACACTGAAGCTTTCTTT. Residues: CASSLGEVRRQRNTEAFF. The chain carries TRBV5-6 and TRBJ1-1; D is possibly TRBD1 (5 bases). V lost 0 bases, J lost 1 base, and 19 bases lay in between. Germline V lookup: CDR1 SGHDT, CDR2 YYEEEE. CDR3 length equals 18 residues.